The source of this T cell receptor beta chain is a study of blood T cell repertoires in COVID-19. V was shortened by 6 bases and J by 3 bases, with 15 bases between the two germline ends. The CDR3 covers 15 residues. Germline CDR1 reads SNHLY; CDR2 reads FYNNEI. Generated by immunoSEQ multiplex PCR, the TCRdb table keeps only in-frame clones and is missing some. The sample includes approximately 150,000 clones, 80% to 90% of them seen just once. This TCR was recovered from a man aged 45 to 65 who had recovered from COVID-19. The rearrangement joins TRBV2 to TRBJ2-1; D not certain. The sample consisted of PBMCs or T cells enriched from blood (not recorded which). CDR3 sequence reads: CASSPPPQVYNEQFF. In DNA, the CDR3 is TGTGCCAGCAGCCCCCCACCCCAGGTCTACAATGAGCAGTTCTTC.